The sequence of this TCR beta chain was determined in a study of T cell responses to AZD1222 COVID-19 vaccine. The germline gives CDR1 MNHNS, CDR2 SASEGT. V gave up 1 base and J gave up 6 bases; unmatched junction bases: 5. The CDR3 runs 14 residues. Pooled samples include second doses given at about 4 or 12 weeks. Study conclusions and caveats: Distributed over spike, vaccine-associated CD4 TCRs predominated at 160-218 and 743-854.

Generated by immunoSEQ multiplex PCR, the TCRdb table keeps only in-frame clones and is missing some. The repertoire holds around 160,000 clones, with approximately 90% as singletons. On this clone itself: No antigen is known for it.

The V gene is TRBV6-1, the J gene TRBJ2-5, with 7 bases that match TRBD1. This sequence originates from an adult who received the AZD1222 COVID-19 vaccine. Sample: peripheral blood, taken 28 days after the second AZD1222 dose. The CDR3 region has the DNA TGTGCCAGCAGTGAAGGGGGGACAGTCCAGACCCAGTACTTC. It encodes CASSEGGTVQTQYF.